What follows are 5 T cell receptor beta chains derived from one specimen sequenced in a study of shared clonotypes between healthy human individuals. Measured with immunoSEQ multiplex PCR; TCRdb has only the in-frame clones, and not every one. The sample lists about 1.1 million clones, approximately 80% occurring once. Source material: memory CD4+ T cells from PBMCs. Subset in this sample: CD45RA-negative fraction. Source of these receptors: a young man in good health. Some clones in this sample may be carry-over from other donors' samples.

With regard to this clone: One end of the junction varies from germline; a read error may be responsible. The V and J genes are TRBV5-4 and TRBJ2-2; 8 bases align to TRBD2. Germline CDR1 SGHNT, CDR2 YYREEE (reference sequence). There are 16 residues in the CDR3. CDR3 sequence reads: CASSFGREAKTGELFF. CDR3 in DNA: TGTGCCAGCAGCTTCGGGCGGGAGGCGAAAACCGGGGAGCTGTTTTTT.

The chain is built from TRBV5-1 and TRBJ1-4; 9 nucleotides agree with TRBD1. V was pared by 4 bases and J by 2 bases, with 9 bases of the junction left unmatched. The CDR3 is 17 residues long. Germline CDR1 reads SGHRS; CDR2 reads YFSETQ. The CDR3 bases are TGCGCCAGCAGCAGGAAGACAGGGGGGAATACTAATGAAAAACTGTTTTTT. As protein: CASSRKTGGNTNEKLFF. The full variable domain, with the rest looked up from reference TRBV5-1 and TRBJ1-4, is KAGVTQTPRYLIKTRGQQVTLSCSPISGHRSVSWYQQTPGQGLQFLFEYFSETQRNKGNFPGRFSGRQFSNSRSEMNVSTLELGDSALYLCASSRKTGGNTNEKLFFGSGTQLSVL.

This clone came up many times. This chain joins TRBV11-2 and TRBJ2-1; 9 bases align to TRBD2. V shed 8 bases and J 0 bases; nucleotides not matched to a gene: 11. Germline assignment: CDR1 SGHAT and CDR2 FQNNGV. The CDR3 runs 17 residues. This chain's CDR3 is CASAPGSGRRSYNEQFF. The CDR3 coding sequence is TGTGCCAGCGCACCGGGAAGCGGGAGGCGCTCCTACAATGAGCAGTTCTTC.

The chain joins TRBV11-3 to TRBJ2-1; 10 nucleotides match TRBD1. V shed 1 base and J 7 bases; nucleotides not matched to a gene: 4. The germline V gene encodes CDR1 SGHNT and CDR2 YENEEA. This CDR3 region has 15 residues. The CDR3 sequence is CASSLAGTGANEQFF. The CDR3 DNA reads as TGTGCCAGCAGCTTAGCGGGGACAGGGGCGAATGAGCAGTTCTTC. The whole variable domain, filled in from reference TRBV11-3 and TRBJ2-1, reads EAGVVQSPRYKIIEKKQPVAFWCNPISGHNTLYWYLQNLGQGPELLIRYENEEAVDDSQLPKDRFSAERLKGVDSTLKIQPAELGDSAVYLCASSLAGTGANEQFFGPGTRLTVL.

This chain's CDR3 is CASSLGLTTSTATF. CDR3 coding DNA: TGTGCCAGCAGTTTGGGGTTAACCACCTCCACCGCCACCTTC. The chain recombines TRBV28 with TRBJ1-2; D is unclear. Trimming left V 3 bases short and J 13 bases short, with 21 bases between. Per the germline V gene, CDR1 is MDHEN and CDR2 is SYDVKM. CDR3 length: 14 residues.